The entry below describes one TCR beta chain. This entry belongs to a study of cytomegalovirus exposure and HLA in healthy donors. The donors gave bone marrow, and they were healthy. This CDR3 is 14 amino acids long. Between the trimmed V and J ends, which lost 3 bases and 1 base, there was a span of 9 bases. The germline CDR1 and CDR2 sequences are SGHTA and FQGNSA. The PCR used 60 Vbeta and 13 Jbeta primers. Generated by immunoSEQ multiplex PCR, the TCRdb table keeps only in-frame clones and is missing some. The sample shows under 200,000 clones, more than 65% of them seen only once. The sequencing sample was made of PBMCs. The source is a male donor in good health and CMV-seronegative. This chain joins TRBV7-2 and TRBJ1-1; no clear D gene. As DNA, the CDR3 is TGTGCCAGCAGCTTGGGCACCCCGAACACTGAAGCTTTCTTT. Amino acid sequence: CASSLGTPNTEAFF.